Listed below are T cell receptor beta chains from one sample, sequenced in a study of response to subunit inactivated influenza vaccine. MiXCR, run by TCRdb on the RT-PCR reads, gives a single entry per CDR3 protein. Of about 610,000 distinct CDR3 sequences listed, 12% to 15% are singletons. The sample here was PBMCs from blood, taken about 13 days after vaccination. The receptors were gathered from a man aged 50 to 60 who received an inactivated influenza vaccine. Both conserved end residues are part of each CDR3. Fields, in order: V gene, CDR3 length, J gene, CDR3 protein.

V: TRBV20-1; length: 12; J: TRBJ1-2; CDR3: CSASSYAEGYTF
V: TRBV29-1; length: 12; J: TRBJ2-3; CDR3: CSAAPSTDTQYF
V: TRBV19; length: 14; J: TRBJ2-1; CDR3: CASSVRDPLYEQFF
V: TRBV29-1; length: 14; J: TRBJ2-2; CDR3: CSVLSGTPTGELFF
V: TRBV6-1; length: 14; J: TRBJ2-7; CDR3: CASSPRFPGYEQYF
V: TRBV2; length: 15; J: TRBJ2-1; CDR3: CASSETSGRVYEQFF
V: TRBV18; length: 15; J: TRBJ2-1; CDR3: CASSPLGQGTNEQFF
V: TRBV20-1; length: 16; J: TRBJ2-3; CDR3: CSAPEGLAGRGDTQYF
V: TRBV20-1; length: 13; J: TRBJ1-1; CDR3: CSAIPGFYTEAFF
V: TRBV6-4; length: 18; J: TRBJ2-5; CDR3: CASSGSGLAGGTEETQYF
V: TRBV18; length: 15; J: TRBJ2-7; CDR3: CASSPQGQGPYEQYF
V: TRBV11-2; length: 15; J: TRBJ2-4; CDR3: CASSLGAPGADIQYF
V: TRBV9; length: 16; J: TRBJ2-5; CDR3: CASSERTGGTGETQYF
V: TRBV5-1; length: 15; J: TRBJ2-3; CDR3: CASRSSGGAGVTQYF
V: TRBV7-2; length: 15; J: TRBJ2-1; CDR3: CASSTGARGDNEQFF
V: TRBV9; length: 13; J: TRBJ2-1; CDR3: CASSVTVYNEQFF
V: TRBV25-1; length: 14; J: TRBJ2-3; CDR3: CASSDAPSADTQYF
V: TRBV7-8; length: 16; J: TRBJ2-1; CDR3: CASSINAGRSYNEQFF
V: TRBV10-3; length: 15; J: TRBJ2-3; CDR3: CAISGTGGGTDTQYF
V: TRBV20-1; length: 13; J: TRBJ2-7; CDR3: CSARAGGTYEQYF
V: TRBV28; length: 16; J: TRBJ2-1; CDR3: CASSLYDGAFYNEQFF
V: TRBV6-2/TRBV6-3; length: 13; J: TRBJ2-4; CDR3: CASSYRAPNIQYF
V: TRBV12-3/TRBV12-4; length: 14; J: TRBJ2-3; CDR3: CASSLVGLTDTQYF
V: TRBV20-1; length: 12; J: TRBJ1-1; CDR3: CSARSGYTEAFF
V: TRBV12-3/TRBV12-4; length: 12; J: TRBJ1-5; CDR3: CASRSLGQPQHF
V: TRBV6-4; length: 14; J: TRBJ2-2; CDR3: CASTDSIPTGELFF
V: TRBV5-5; length: 13; J: TRBJ1-2; CDR3: CASSLRGGDGYTF
V: TRBV6-1; length: 14; J: TRBJ1-2; CDR3: CASSRGRTNYGYTF
V: TRBV3-1; length: 14; J: TRBJ1-2; CDR3: CASSQEGATYGYTF
V: TRBV28; length: 15; J: TRBJ2-7; CDR3: CASRTGASGTYEQYF
V: TRBV7-9; length: 15; J: TRBJ2-7; CDR3: CASSPKGGFPYEQYF
V: TRBV2; length: 11; J: TRBJ2-2; CDR3: CASTETGELFF
V: TRBV5-1; length: 15; J: TRBJ2-2; CDR3: CASSVTDPSTGELFF
V: TRBV28; length: 16; J: TRBJ1-2; CDR3: CASSFAQGESPYGYTF
V: TRBV6-5; length: 15; J: TRBJ2-5; CDR3: CASSYSGQKEETQYF